What follows are 3 T cell receptor beta chains derived from one specimen sequenced in a study of T-cell reconstitution after alpha-beta-depleted transplantation in children. A TCRbeta library incorporating unique molecular identifiers was prepared. In TCRdb, the PCR reads were re-called with MiXCR into one record per CDR3 protein. The profile shows roughly 570,000 distinct CDR3 sequences, more than 20% of them singletons. The material was PBMCs, obtained before TCRalphabeta/CD19-depleted stem cell transplant. Source of these receptors: a boy less than two years old with Wiskott-Aldrich syndrome, due to receive a stem cell transplant.

The J gene is TRBJ1-1, the V gene TRBV20-1; the match to TRBD1 covers 9 bases. CDR1 is DFQATT, CDR2 SNEGSKA, per germline (reference sequence). There are 13 residues in the CDR3. Unmatched junction bases numbered 7, after V lost 6 bases and J lost 5 bases. The CDR3: CSAQGARGTEAFF. The CDR3 coding sequence is TGCAGTGCACAGGGGGCAAGGGGGACTGAAGCTTTCTTT.

This chain joins TRBV29-1 and TRBJ1-1; D is unresolved. CDR1 is SQVTM and CDR2 is ANQGSEA in the germline V gene. This CDR3 is built from 12 residues. V lost 5 bases to trimming and J lost 5 bases, with 12 bases between them. In nucleotides, the CDR3 is TGCAGCGTTAGCGACGTGCTAACTGAAGCTTTCTTT. It is translated as CSVSDVLTEAFF.

This sequence joins TRBV5-1 and TRBJ2-7; TRBD1 matches 12 bases. The trim removed 4 bases at V and 9 bases at J, leaving 11 bases unmatched. The CDR3 sequence is 15 residues long. Germline assignment: CDR1 SGHRS and CDR2 YFSETQ. CDR3 sequence: CASSNRDRGRVGQYF. The CDR3 DNA reads as TGCGCCAGCAGCAACCGGGACAGGGGGCGCGTTGGGCAGTACTTC.